The 17 T cell receptor beta chains presented below share a single source sample, sequenced in a study of blood T cell repertoires in COVID-19. Measured with immunoSEQ multiplex PCR; TCRdb has only the in-frame clones, and not every one. The top ten hold under 0.7% of the sample, which has 400,000 to 450,000 clones, about 90% seen once. Source material: PBMCs or T cells enriched from blood (not recorded which). The receptor source for this set is a man aged 18 to 29 who had recovered from COVID-19.

This clone has only one observation. The rearrangement joins TRBV3-1 (or the pseudogene TRBV3-2) to TRBJ2-1; a weak D match, TRBD1 (5 bases). The CDR3 covers 15 residues. Trimming pared 4 bases from V and 7 bases from J, leaving 17 bases between. Germline V gene data show CDR1 as LGHDT and CDR2 as YNNKEL (reference sequence). For the CDR3, the DNA is TGTGCCAGCAGCCCCTGGGCTGGGGCTGTAAATGAGCAGTTCTTC. It translates to CASSPWAGAVNEQFF.

This chain links TRBV30 with TRBJ1-5, with TRBD1 matching 7 bases. Germline trimming cut 2 bases from V and 0 bases from J; bases unmatched to any gene: 13. CDR1 and CDR2 (germline): GTSNPN, SVGIG (reference sequence). The CDR3 has 18 residues. The chain's CDR3 is CAWSRDRDSKNSNQPQHF. The CDR3 DNA sequence: TGTGCCTGGAGTCGAGACCGGGACAGCAAAAATAGCAATCAGCCCCAGCATTTT.

Regarding this clone: The same CDR3 arises from other DNA sequences in this sample as well. The CDR3 nucleotides read TGTGCCAGCAGTCCCGACAGGGGGAACACTGAAGCTTTCTTT. Translation: CASSPDRGNTEAFF. V gene TRBV3-1 (or the pseudogene TRBV3-2) combines with J gene TRBJ1-1; 8 bases fit TRBD1. The germline V gene has CDR1 LGHDT and CDR2 YNNKEL (reference sequence). There are 14 residues in the CDR3. The V and J ends lost 6 bases and 1 base, in that order; junction bases with no gene match: 4.

The chain is built from TRBV7-3 and TRBJ2-2; TRBD2 agrees at 8 bases. J gave up 7 bases and V 8 bases, and 9 bases lay outside the gene matches. In germline, CDR1 is SGHTA, CDR2 FQGTGA. The CDR3 runs 14 residues. Here the CDR3 DNA reads TGTGCCAGCCGGAGCGGGAGTAGGGGCGGGGAGCTGTTTTTT. Protein: CASRSGSRGGELFF.

J is TRBJ1-4 and V is TRBV2, with D tentatively TRBD1 (5 bases). Trimming stripped 7 bases from V and 7 bases from J, with 13 bases between. CDR3 length: 13 amino acids. Germline CDR1 SNHLY, CDR2 FYNNEI. CDR3 nucleotides: TGTGCCAGCATCAGGGAGGAGCGTGAAAAACTGTTTTTT. Amino acids: CASIREEREKLFF.

V gene TRBV5-1 combines with J gene TRBJ1-1, with D perhaps TRBD1 (6 bases). The V and J ends lost 4 bases and 1 base respectively, with 11 bases between them. The germline V gene encodes CDR1 SGHRS and CDR2 YFSETQ. The CDR3 runs 14 residues. CDR3 nucleotides: TGCGCCAGCAGCGCGACAGGCCAGAACACTGAAGCTTTCTTT. Translation gives CASSATGQNTEAFF.

V usage is TRBV19 and J usage is TRBJ1-1, with D possibly TRBD1 on 6 matching bases. Germline CDR1 and CDR2: LNHDA and SQIVND (reference sequence). Trimming cost V 5 bases and J 3 bases, with 19 bases left between them. The CDR3 consists of 16 residues. The CDR3 DNA follows: TGTGCCAGTAGTCGGGGGGGAAGGGGGAACTACACTGAAGCTTTCTTT. Amino acid sequence: CASSRGGRGNYTEAFF.

V usage is TRBV2 and J usage is TRBJ1-5, with 11 bases identical to TRBD1. With 0 bases clipped from V and 7 bases from J, the junction kept 8 bases outside the gene matches. From germline, CDR1 is SNHLY and CDR2 FYNNEI. The CDR3 spans 17 residues. CDR3 sequence (DNA): TGTGCCAGCAGTGAAGCGCTCCGGGGGACAGGGGGACAGCCCCAGCATTTT. Its translation: CASSEALRGTGGQPQHF.

The rearrangement links TRBV11-3 to TRBJ2-1; maybe TRBD2 (6 bases). Germline V gene sequence: CDR1 SGHNT, CDR2 YENEEA. V dropped 2 bases and J dropped 4 bases, with 15 bases sitting between them. The CDR3 extends over 16 amino acids. The CDR3 nucleotides are TGTGCCAGCAGCTTAATGGGGCCGGGGGATTACAATGAGCAGTTCTTC. It codes for CASSLMGPGDYNEQFF.

The chain is built from TRBV27 and TRBJ1-2, with TRBD1 matching 9 bases. CDR1 is MNHEY and CDR2 is SMNVEV in the germline V gene (reference sequence). The CDR3 consists of 13 residues. The V segment lost 7 bases and the J segment 7 bases; nucleotides outside the gene matches: 7. The CDR3 region has the DNA TGTGCCAGCAACGGACAGGGGACGAGTGGCTACACCTTC. Protein sequence: CASNGQGTSGYTF.

The chain employs TRBV10-3 and TRBJ1-1; 7 nucleotides line up with TRBD1. The V gene end was trimmed by 0 bases and the J gene end by 0 bases; junction bases not matched to a gene: 1. The CDR3 spans 15 residues. Germline assignment: CDR1 ENHRY and CDR2 SYGVKD. The CDR3 sequence: CAISESTGLNTEAFF. CDR3 coding DNA: TGTGCCATCAGTGAGTCGACAGGGCTGAACACTGAAGCTTTCTTT.

The chain employs TRBV7-9 and TRBJ1-2; 8 nucleotides match TRBD1. Germline-derived CDR1 and CDR2 are SEHNR and FQNEAQ (reference sequence). The CDR3 runs 14 residues. With 8 bases clipped from V and 4 bases from J, the junction kept 9 bases outside the gene matches. In DNA form, the CDR3 reads TGTGCCAGCCTCGGGGACAGGTCCATCTATGGCTACACCTTC. It codes for CASLGDRSIYGYTF.

V is TRBV7-6 and J is TRBJ1-3; tentative D call: TRBD1 (6 bases). Between the trimmed V and J ends, which lost 2 bases and 0 bases, there was a span of 20 bases. Germline V gives CDR1 SGHVS, CDR2 FNYEAQ. The CDR3 runs to 19 residues. The CDR3 bases are TGTGCCAGCAGCTTATCCTCAGGGGACCTCATGATCTCTGGAAACACCATATATTTT. Amino acid sequence: CASSLSSGDLMISGNTIYF.

The chain recombines TRBV6-5 with TRBJ1-3; D call uncertain. CDR1 is MNHEY and CDR2 is SVGAGI in the germline V gene. V was clipped by 8 bases and J by 0 bases, with 8 bases between them. The CDR3 covers 13 residues. DNA of the CDR3: TGTGCCAGCGACGGGAACTCTGGAAACACCATATATTTT. Its protein is CASDGNSGNTIYF.

The rearrangement joins TRBV4-1 to TRBJ1-3; TRBD1 might be the D (6 bases). The length of the CDR3 is 15 residues. Germline values: CDR1 MGHRA, CDR2 YSYEKL. Trimming removed 0 bases at V and 5 bases at J, with 11 bases between. The CDR3 reads CASSQDPQGRNTIYF. CDR3 sequence (DNA): TGCGCCAGCAGCCAAGATCCCCAGGGGAGAAACACCATATATTTT.

The chain is built from TRBV5-1 and TRBJ2-3; TRBD2 aligns across 13 bases. Per germline, CDR1 SGHRS and CDR2 YFSETQ. CDR3 length equals 20 residues. Trimming at V came to 4 bases and at J to 4 bases, leaving 18 bases not matched to a gene. In DNA, the CDR3 is TGCGCCAGCAGCCCGGAGGGACTAGCGGGAAAGGGTACGGGCTCAGATACGCAGTATTTT. It is translated as CASSPEGLAGKGTGSDTQYF.

This clone was seen more than once but under ten times. V gene TRBV7-9 combines with J gene TRBJ1-2, with no clear D. The CDR3 consists of 13 residues. CDR1 and CDR2 from the germline V gene are SEHNR and FQNEAQ (reference sequence). Trimming removed 5 bases at V and 5 bases at J, with 12 bases between. This CDR3 reads CASSPDGLYGYTF. The DNA for the CDR3 is TGTGCCAGCAGCCCCGATGGCCTTTATGGCTACACCTTC.